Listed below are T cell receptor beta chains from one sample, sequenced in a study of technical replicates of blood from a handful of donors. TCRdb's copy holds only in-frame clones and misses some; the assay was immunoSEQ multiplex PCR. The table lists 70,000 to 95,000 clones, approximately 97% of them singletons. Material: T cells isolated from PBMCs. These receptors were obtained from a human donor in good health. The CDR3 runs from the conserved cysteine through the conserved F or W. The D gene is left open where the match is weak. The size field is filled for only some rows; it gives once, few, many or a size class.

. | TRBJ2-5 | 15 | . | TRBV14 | TGTGCCAGCAGCCGAGGGCGACTATCTCAAGAGACCCAGTACTTC | CASSRGRLSQETQYF
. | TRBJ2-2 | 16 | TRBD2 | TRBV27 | TGTGCCAGCAGCTCCCTAGGGAGGGCCCGCACCGGGGAGCTGTTTTTT | CASSSLGRARTGELFF
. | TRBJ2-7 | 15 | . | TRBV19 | TGTGCCAGTAGTATCAAGGGGTCCGGATCCTACGAGCAGTACTTC | CASSIKGSGSYEQYF
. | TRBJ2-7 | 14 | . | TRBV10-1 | TGCGCCAGCAATCATACGGCCTGGGGCGGCGAGCAGTACTTC | CASNHTAWGGEQYF
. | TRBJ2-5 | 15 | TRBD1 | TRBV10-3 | TGTGCCATCAGCAGCCTGGGACAGGGAGAAGAGACCCAGTACTTC | CAISSLGQGEETQYF
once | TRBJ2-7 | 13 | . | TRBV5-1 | TGCGCCAGCAGCTTGGCCCCCATCTACGAGCAGTACTTC | CASSLAPIYEQYF
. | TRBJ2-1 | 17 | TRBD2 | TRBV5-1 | TGCGCCAGCCAGGGAAATAGCGGGGTGAGATCCTACAATGAGCAGTTCTTC | CASQGNSGVRSYNEQFF
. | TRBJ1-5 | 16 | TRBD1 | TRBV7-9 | TGTGCCAGCAGCTTAGCACAGGGGGAGTTCGGTCAGCCCCAGCATTTT | CASSLAQGEFGQPQHF
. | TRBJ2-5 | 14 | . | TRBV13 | TGTGCCAGCAGCTTAGTATTAGCCGGGGAGACCCAGTACTTC | CASSLVLAGETQYF
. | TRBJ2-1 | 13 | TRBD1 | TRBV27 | TGTGCCAGCAGTCAAACCCTGACAGGGTGGGGGTTCTTC | CASSQTLTGWGFF
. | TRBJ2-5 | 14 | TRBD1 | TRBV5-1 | TGCGCCAGCAGCCAGACAGGGGTGGATGAGACCCAGTACTTC | CASSQTGVDETQYF
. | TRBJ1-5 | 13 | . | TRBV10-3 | TGTGCCATCACCCAGGGTCTCAATCAGCCCCAGCATTTT | CAITQGLNQPQHF
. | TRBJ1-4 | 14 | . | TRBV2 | TGTGCCAGCAGTGATGGGCAGCTTAATGAAAAACTGTTTTTT | CASSDGQLNEKLFF
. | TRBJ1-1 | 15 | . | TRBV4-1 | TGCGCCAGCAGCCGGGCGGGACTGACGAACACTGAAGCTTTCTTT | CASSRAGLTNTEAFF
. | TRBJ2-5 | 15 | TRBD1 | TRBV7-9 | TGTGCCAGCAGCTTACCCGAAATGGGACAGGGGGCCCAGTACTTC | CASSLPEMGQGAQYF
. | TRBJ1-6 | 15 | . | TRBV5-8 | TGTGCCAGCAGCTTGGTTGAGGGTGGGGATTCACCCCTCCACTTT | CASSLVEGGDSPLHF
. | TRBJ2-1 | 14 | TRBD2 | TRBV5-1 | TGCGCCAGCAGCTTGCCTAGCGGAAGGAATGAGCAGTTCTTC | CASSLPSGRNEQFF
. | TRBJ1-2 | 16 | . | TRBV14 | TGTGCCAGCAGCCAAGAACCCCAGGGGCGGATCTATGGCTACACCTTC | CASSQEPQGRIYGYTF
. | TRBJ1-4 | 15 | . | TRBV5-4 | TGTGCCAGCAGCTTGGGCAGCGGGATGGGTGAAAAACTGTTTTTT | CASSLGSGMGEKLFF
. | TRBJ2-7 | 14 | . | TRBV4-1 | TGCGCCAGCAGCCAAGTCTTTACGGGTAGCGAGCAGTACTTC | CASSQVFTGSEQYF
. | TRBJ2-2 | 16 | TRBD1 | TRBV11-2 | TGTGCCAGCAGCTCACCGGCGGACAGGGCCACCGGGGAGCTGTTTTTT | CASSSPADRATGELFF
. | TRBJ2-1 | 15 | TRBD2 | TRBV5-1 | TGCGCCAGCAGCTCGGGACTAGCGGCCTACAATGAGCAGTTCTTC | CASSSGLAAYNEQFF
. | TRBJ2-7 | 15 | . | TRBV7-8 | TGTGCCAGCAGCAAGAGGGACACTCTATGGGACGAGCAGTACTTC | CASSKRDTLWDEQYF
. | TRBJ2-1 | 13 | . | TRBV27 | TGTGCCAGCAGTTTATTAGCGGCTAATGAGCAGTTCTTC | CASSLLAANEQFF
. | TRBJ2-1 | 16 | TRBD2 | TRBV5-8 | TGTGCCAGCAGCTCGGGGGTAGCGGGGTTCTACAATGAGCAGTTCTTC | CASSSGVAGFYNEQFF
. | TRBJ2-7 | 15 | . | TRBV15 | TGTGCCACCAGCAGAGGTGGGGGGACCGCCTACGAGCAGTACTTC | CATSRGGGTAYEQYF
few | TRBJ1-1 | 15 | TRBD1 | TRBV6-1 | TGTGCCAGCAGTGGATACAGGGGAGGGAACACTGAAGCTTTCTTT | CASSGYRGGNTEAFF
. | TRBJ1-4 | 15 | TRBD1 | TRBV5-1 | TGCGCCAGCAGCTTGCAGGGGGCTTCTAATGAAAAACTGTTTTTT | CASSLQGASNEKLFF
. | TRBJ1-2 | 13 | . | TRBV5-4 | TGTGCCAGCAGCTCCTTCGAGAACTATGGCTACACCTTC | CASSSFENYGYTF
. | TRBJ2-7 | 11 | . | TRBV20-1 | TGCAGTGCAGGAGGGGAAAGCGAGCAGTACTTC | CSAGGESEQYF
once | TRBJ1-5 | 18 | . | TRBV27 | TGTGCCAGCAGTTATTTTGGATTGGGGGGAGTAATAAATCAGCCCCAGCATTTT | CASSYFGLGGVINQPQHF
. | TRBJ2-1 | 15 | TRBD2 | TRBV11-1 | TGTGCCAGCAGCTACCGACTAGCGGGAGGCACCGAGCAGTTCTTC | CASSYRLAGGTEQFF